This T cell receptor (beta chain) originates from a study of T cells in Graves' hyperthyroidism and ophthalmopathy. Study results and caveats: The model identified upcoming ophthalmopathy a median approximately six months ahead of onset.

Authors of the study amplified TCR beta CDR3 regions from RNA transcripts. RT-PCR in the first round (using the HTBI primer set) targeted the TCR CDR3. TCRdb re-called the multiplex PCR reads through MiXCR, storing one row per CDR3 protein. The repertoire holds around 500,000 distinct CDR3 sequences, with 20% to 25% as singletons. The sample holds one count of this clonotype. The antigen remains unidentified. The CDR3 is 15 amino acids. The trim removed 4 bases at V and 10 bases at J, leaving 11 bases unmatched. Germline-derived CDR1 and CDR2 are MGHRA and YSYEKL. A NOSPECS grade of at least 4, a Clinical Activity Score of at least 3 and duration under 3 months were recorded in ophthalmopathy patients. The PBMCs studied were ones that came from approximately 9.9 ml fresh peripheral blood.

This receptor was obtained from a woman in her seventies with Graves' ophthalmopathy. The sample taken for sequencing was blood. The chain recombines TRBV4-1 with TRBJ1-4, with 8 bases that match TRBD1. As DNA, the CDR3 is TGCGCCAGCAGCCCGGAGACAGGGGACGCTGGAAAACTGTTTTTT. It specifies CASSPETGDAGKLFF.